Sequencing of this T cell receptor (beta chain) was carried out in a study of spatial heterogeneity in lung cancer. This clonotype has a count of ten or more. What it binds is not known. This beta chain represents an off-target read in a library built for alpha chains; its size is of limited meaning. Each molecule of TCR cDNA was tagged with one unique molecular identifier. TCRdb re-derived calls from the 5' RACE reads in MiXCR, one entry per CDR3 protein. The sample lists 18,000 or so distinct CDR3 sequences; around 5.5% were seen once. General study findings and limits: Mutation tallies in tumors tracked expanded intratumoral alpha and beta TCR counts. Ubiquitous and regional nonsynonymous mutations were tracked by counts of ubiquitous and regional expanded TCRs, respectively.

Time point of the sample: sample taken at primary tumor resection. Samples were obtained from 70 or so donors, all untreated early-stage non-small cell lung cancer patients. In each case, whole RNA from tumor, nontumor lung or frozen PBMC was sequenced unsorted. Sequenced material: lung tumor tissue, taken at surgery. The source is a female donor with early-stage non-small cell lung cancer.

CDR3 amino acids: CASSLSSGSGLAGAYEQYF. The CDR3 nucleotides read TGTGCCAGCAGTTTATCGTCTGGGTCTGGACTAGCGGGGGCCTACGAGCAGTACTTC. The chain recombines TRBV27 with TRBJ2-7; 13 nucleotides align to TRBD2. CDR1 is MNHEY, CDR2 SMNVEV, per germline (reference sequence). Losses at the gene ends were 0 bases for V and 2 bases for J; bases not matched to a gene: 10. The CDR3 runs 19 residues.